This T cell receptor beta chain originates from a study of blood T cell repertoires in COVID-19. The overall study: COVID-19 samples, acute and convalescent, were from the United States, Italy and Spain.

Methods used by the authors: Researchers report that nucleated cell counts were estimated from reference gene primer amplification. Produced via immunoSEQ multiplex PCR; TCRdb's table is partial and in-frame only. For V, J and clone size, that table is used; D and trimming come from the DNA. The sample includes about 48,000 clones, about nine tenths of them seen just once. The TCR originated in a man aged 65 to 85 with acute or convalescent COVID-19. The sample was peripheral blood.

For the CDR3, the DNA is TGTGCCAGCAGTGAACAGGGTTCTGGGGCCAACGTCCTGACTTTC. Protein sequence: CASSEQGSGANVLTF. The chain has TRBV6-1 and TRBJ2-6, with D perhaps TRBD1 (5 bases). Germline assignment: CDR1 MNHNS and CDR2 SASEGT. V lost 2 bases to trimming and J lost 1 base, with 6 bases between them. The CDR3 length is 15 residues.